A selection of T cell receptor beta chains follows, all from one sample in a study of response to subunit inactivated influenza vaccine. One entry per CDR3 protein results from TCRdb running MiXCR on the RT-PCR reads. The sample has about 310,000 distinct CDR3 sequences, 20% to 25% seen once. Sequenced material: PBMCs from blood, taken 21 months after vaccination. The receptors originated from a man aged 50 to 69 who received an inactivated influenza vaccine. Both conserved end residues are part of each CDR3. The D gene is left open where the match is weak. The size field is filled for only some rows; it gives once, few, many or a size class.

J | D | V | size | CDR3 | DNA
TRBJ1-1 | TRBD1 | TRBV29-1 | . | CSATTGSYTEAFF | TGCAGCGCTACGACAGGGTCATACACTGAAGCTTTCTTT
TRBJ1-2 | TRBD1 | TRBV6-2/TRBV6-3 | few | CASSYDRGGGYGYTF | TGTGCCAGCAGTTACGACAGAGGGGGCGGATATGGCTACACCTTC
TRBJ1-6 | . | TRBV12-3/TRBV12-4 | . | CASSLQGAQRIALHF | TGTGCCAGCAGTTTACAAGGGGCACAGAGAATCGCCCTCCACTTT
TRBJ2-5 | . | TRBV11-1 | . | CASSYPGHTGQTQYF | TGTGCCAGCAGCTATCCCGGACATACCGGGCAGACCCAGTACTTC
TRBJ2-1 | . | TRBV2 | few | CASSLTSFDEQFF | TGTGCCAGCAGTCTCACTAGTTTCGATGAGCAGTTCTTC
TRBJ1-2 | TRBD1 | TRBV7-9 | . | CASSPSTGAGYGYTF | TGTGCCAGCAGCCCGTCTACAGGGGCGGGCTATGGCTACACCTTC
TRBJ2-7 | . | TRBV29-1 | . | CSVEDQGYEQYF | TGCAGCGTTGAAGATCAAGGATACGAGCAGTACTTC
TRBJ1-4 | . | TRBV29-1 | few | CSVPNPESHEKLFF | TGCAGCGTTCCTAACCCCGAGTCGCATGAAAAACTGTTTTTT
TRBJ2-3 | TRBD1 | TRBV10-3 | few | CAISESRGPDTQYF | TGTGCCATCAGTGAGTCTAGGGGGCCAGATACGCAGTATTTT
TRBJ2-3 | . | TRBV5-1 | few | CASSQGQTGTDTQYF | TGCGCCAGCAGCCAGGGACAAACCGGCACAGATACGCAGTATTTT
TRBJ1-5 | . | TRBV19 | . | CASSIGVRGFDQPQHF | TGTGCCAGTAGTATCGGTGTCAGGGGTTTCGATCAGCCCCAGCATTTT
TRBJ1-1 | . | TRBV7-9 | few | CASTSITGQTEAFF | TGTGCCAGCACCTCCATTACAGGGCAGACTGAAGCTTTCTTT
TRBJ1-2 | . | TRBV9 | . | CASSPHGGRHSDYGYTF | TGTGCCAGCAGCCCCCACGGGGGGAGACATTCGGACTATGGCTACACCTTC
TRBJ2-2 | . | TRBV5-1 | few | CASSLAEILGELFF | TGCGCCAGCAGCTTGGCCGAGATCTTAGGGGAGCTGTTTTTT
TRBJ2-1 | . | TRBV5-1 | few | CASSFSFGGSGSYNEQFF | TGCGCCAGCAGCTTCAGCTTTGGCGGTAGCGGCTCCTACAATGAGCAGTTCTTC
TRBJ1-1 | . | TRBV27 | few | CASSLSIWGRRNTEAFF | TGTGCCAGCAGTTTATCCATATGGGGCAGAAGGAACACTGAAGCTTTCTTT
TRBJ1-1 | . | TRBV4-3 | . | CASSQDRGAYGTEAFF | TGCGCCAGCAGCCAAGATCGAGGGGCTTATGGCACTGAAGCTTTCTTT